This T cell receptor (beta chain) was sequenced for a study of blood T cell repertoires in COVID-19. Repertoires were generated with immunoSEQ multiplex PCR, while TCRdb's copy carries only in-frame clones and drops some. The table lists about 110,000 clones, approximately 85% of them singletons, with about 15% in the top ten. Germline lookup yields CDR1 LGHNT and CDR2 FRNRAP. The V gene lost 7 bases and the J gene lost 11 bases, with 24 bases spanning the gap. This CDR3 has 16 amino acids. This TCR was recovered from a woman aged 55-69 years with acute or convalescent COVID-19. Sequenced input: peripheral blood. The J gene is TRBJ1-6, the V gene TRBV12-5; a possible D gene is TRBD1 (6 bases). CDR3 nucleotide sequence: TGTGCTAGTGCCACGGAGGGGGGGGGTTCACTTGCACCCCTCCACTTT. Translating gives CASATEGGGSLAPLHF.